This record concerns one T cell receptor beta chain sequence. The target antigen is unknown. These data originate in a study of T cell responses to AZD1222 COVID-19 vaccine. Sequencing was performed with immunoSEQ multiplex PCR; in TCRdb, only in-frame clones are kept and a portion is missing. This table has fewer than 150,000 clones, around nine tenths appearing once. The CDR3 consists of 17 residues. V lost 2 bases and J 0 bases, leaving 14 bases between the germline ends. The germline CDR1 and CDR2 sequences are LGHNT and FRNRAP. General study findings and limits: Donors in the cohort were predominantly white British and more often female, and clonal diversity was possibly underestimated. Following two doses of AZD1222, Spike-specific TCR breadth and depth rose. No day 14 peak samples; only post-peak repertoires were characterized.

Specimen: peripheral blood, collected on day 0 of AZD1222 vaccination. The clonotype was recovered from an adult in good health. This chain joins TRBV12-5 and TRBJ1-5; D unresolved. In DNA form, the CDR3 reads TGTGCTAGTGGTTTGTACGACGCACGATATAGCAATCAGCCCCAGCATTTT. Encoded protein: CASGLYDARYSNQPQHF. Using reference TRBV12-5 and TRBJ1-5 for the parts outside the CDR3, the full variable domain is DARVTQTPRHKVTEMGQEVTMRCQPILGHNTVFWYRQTMMQGLELLAYFRNRAPLDDSGMPKDRFSAEMPDATLATLKIQPSEPRDSAVYFCASGLYDARYSNQPQHFGDGTRLSIL.